This T cell receptor (beta chain) was documented in a study of shared clonotypes between healthy human individuals. About the research overall: CD4 naive and memory got three plates each, CD8 naive two, CD8 memory one. Study results and caveats: Sharing across four donors was highest in naive CD4 (around 5%) and lowest in memory CD8 (approximately 0.4%).

About this clone: Its antigen is not known.

The study drew its donors from healthy HIV-negative adults without recent acute infections or vaccinations. Clones were read by immunoSEQ multiplex PCR, and TCRdb kept only the in-frame ones, dropping some. The table includes about 2.4 million clones, over 85% detected once. The source material was naive CD4+ T cells from PBMCs. Subset given: CD45RA+ positively selected. The sequence came from a man aged 18 to 29 in good health. Some clones in this sample may be carry-over from other donors' samples.

The CDR3 protein is CASRGGSVYEQYF. CDR3 bases: TGCGCCAGCAGGGGGGGGAGTGTCTACGAGCAGTACTTC. V usage is TRBV5-1 and J usage is TRBJ2-7; 7 bases agree with TRBD2. Germline CDR1 reads SGHRS; CDR2 reads YFSETQ. With V trimmed by 5 bases and J by 3 bases, 5 bases remained unmatched. This CDR3 region has 13 residues. Combining the CDR3 with reference TRBV5-1 and TRBJ2-7 gives the whole variable domain KAGVTQTPRYLIKTRGQQVTLSCSPISGHRSVSWYQQTPGQGLQFLFEYFSETQRNKGNFPGRFSGRQFSNSRSEMNVSTLELGDSALYLCASRGGSVYEQYFGPGTRLTVT.